The rows below give T cell receptor beta chains drawn from one sample of a study of T cells in Graves' hyperthyroidism and ophthalmopathy. TCRdb re-derived calls from the multiplex PCR reads in MiXCR, one entry per CDR3 protein. This repertoire shows under 350,000 distinct CDR3 sequences, 21% found once; its top ten account for under 55%. What was sequenced was blood. Source of these receptors: a woman aged 45-65 years with Graves' hyperthyroidism. Both conserved end residues are trimmed from each CDR3. The listing skips clone size in some rows; elsewhere it reads once, few, many or a size class.

j_gene: TRBJ1-1
abundance: few
v_gene: TRBV6-9
CDR3aa: ASSYKGPTEAF

j_gene: TRBJ2-1
abundance: -
v_gene: TRBV5-1
CDR3aa: ASSSRGQSYNEQF

j_gene: TRBJ1-4
abundance: many
v_gene: TRBV12-3/TRBV12-4
CDR3aa: ASSLAGSEKLF

j_gene: TRBJ2-1
abundance: few
v_gene: TRBV9
CDR3aa: ASSVGGNSYNEQF

j_gene: TRBJ1-5
abundance: many
v_gene: TRBV11-2
CDR3aa: ASSLGGGREPQH

j_gene: TRBJ2-1
abundance: many
v_gene: TRBV11-3
CDR3aa: ASSPPGLPGNEQF

j_gene: TRBJ2-6
abundance: many
v_gene: TRBV30
CDR3aa: AWSLGALSGANVLT

j_gene: TRBJ2-5
abundance: many
v_gene: TRBV20-1
CDR3aa: SANSGNGETQY

j_gene: TRBJ1-1
abundance: once
v_gene: TRBV9
CDR3aa: ASSVDLRGGMNTEAF

j_gene: TRBJ1-2
abundance: -
v_gene: TRBV6-2/TRBV6-3
CDR3aa: ASSHGTANNYGYT

j_gene: TRBJ2-3
abundance: -
v_gene: TRBV3-1
CDR3aa: ASSHEWRTPSTDTQY

j_gene: TRBJ1-3
abundance: many
v_gene: TRBV30
CDR3aa: AWSGHARNTIY

j_gene: TRBJ2-2
abundance: -
v_gene: TRBV6-5
CDR3aa: ASSSFIGGGGELF

j_gene: TRBJ1-2
abundance: -
v_gene: TRBV6-2/TRBV6-3
CDR3aa: VTVLGLDGYT

j_gene: TRBJ1-4
abundance: -
v_gene: TRBV20-1
CDR3aa: SARDMRGEKLF

j_gene: TRBJ2-7
abundance: few
v_gene: TRBV3-1
CDR3aa: ASSPHGEATREQY

j_gene: TRBJ2-7
abundance: -
v_gene: TRBV28
CDR3aa: ASSPPGAGEQY

j_gene: TRBJ1-4
abundance: -
v_gene: TRBV10-1
CDR3aa: ASRPDSTTNEKLF

j_gene: TRBJ2-5
abundance: -
v_gene: TRBV19
CDR3aa: ASSFVFGKESETQY

j_gene: TRBJ1-2
abundance: few
v_gene: TRBV7-3
CDR3aa: ASSLTGGANYGYT

j_gene: TRBJ1-6
abundance: many
v_gene: TRBV20-1
CDR3aa: SAPGQGANSPLH

j_gene: TRBJ2-7
abundance: many
v_gene: TRBV20-1
CDR3aa: SARGLAEHYEQY

j_gene: TRBJ2-3
abundance: once
v_gene: TRBV5-1
CDR3aa: ASSFRESTDTQY

j_gene: TRBJ1-4
abundance: many
v_gene: TRBV28
CDR3aa: ASRNTVYEKLF

j_gene: TRBJ1-1
abundance: many
v_gene: TRBV12-3/TRBV12-4
CDR3aa: ASTSVTRTEAF

j_gene: TRBJ1-1
abundance: few
v_gene: TRBV19
CDR3aa: ASSITSGGTEAF

j_gene: TRBJ2-7
abundance: -
v_gene: TRBV10-3
CDR3aa: ASSYSAGYEQY

j_gene: TRBJ1-1
abundance: many
v_gene: TRBV12-3/TRBV12-4
CDR3aa: ARDTGGPDRTEAF

j_gene: TRBJ2-7
abundance: many
v_gene: TRBV6-1
CDR3aa: ASTPGTMSSYEQY

j_gene: TRBJ1-4
abundance: many
v_gene: TRBV12-3/TRBV12-4
CDR3aa: ASSLRSGTGGEKLF

j_gene: TRBJ2-3
abundance: many
v_gene: TRBV5-1
CDR3aa: ASSHRGGTDTQY

j_gene: TRBJ1-1
abundance: -
v_gene: TRBV29-1
CDR3aa: SVKEGLTEAF

j_gene: TRBJ2-1
abundance: few
v_gene: TRBV19
CDR3aa: ASSTGTGGSNEQF

j_gene: TRBJ1-1
abundance: many
v_gene: TRBV3-1
CDR3aa: ASSPEMNTEAF

j_gene: TRBJ1-2
abundance: -
v_gene: TRBV5-1
CDR3aa: ASSWGSEIYGYT

j_gene: TRBJ1-1
abundance: -
v_gene: TRBV5-8
CDR3aa: ASSLFSTANTEAF

j_gene: TRBJ2-3
abundance: many
v_gene: TRBV2
CDR3aa: ASSDLTLAGGSTDTQY

j_gene: TRBJ2-7
abundance: many
v_gene: TRBV7-9
CDR3aa: ASSSNRPPTDHYEQY

j_gene: TRBJ1-2
abundance: many
v_gene: TRBV6-2/TRBV6-3
CDR3aa: ASRAETPSGYT

j_gene: TRBJ1-2
abundance: few
v_gene: TRBV3-1
CDR3aa: ASSAAGDGYT

j_gene: TRBJ2-1
abundance: few
v_gene: TRBV12-5
CDR3aa: ASGLEGYGNEQF

j_gene: TRBJ1-1
abundance: -
v_gene: TRBV6-1
CDR3aa: ASSPWVGGTEAF

j_gene: TRBJ1-2
abundance: many
v_gene: TRBV6-1
CDR3aa: ASRHADRGYGYT